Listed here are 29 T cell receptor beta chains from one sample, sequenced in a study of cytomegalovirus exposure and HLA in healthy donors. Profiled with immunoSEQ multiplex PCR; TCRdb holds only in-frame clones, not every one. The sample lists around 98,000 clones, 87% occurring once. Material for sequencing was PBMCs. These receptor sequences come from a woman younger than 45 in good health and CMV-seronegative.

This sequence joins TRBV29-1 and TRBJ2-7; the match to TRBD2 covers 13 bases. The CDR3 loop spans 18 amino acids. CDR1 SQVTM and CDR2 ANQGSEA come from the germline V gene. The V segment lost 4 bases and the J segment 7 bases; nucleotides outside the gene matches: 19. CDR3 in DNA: TGCAGCGTTGGGATAAGACTAGCGGGAGGAGCCACCCTGGGGGAGCAGTACTTC. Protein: CSVGIRLAGGATLGEQYF.

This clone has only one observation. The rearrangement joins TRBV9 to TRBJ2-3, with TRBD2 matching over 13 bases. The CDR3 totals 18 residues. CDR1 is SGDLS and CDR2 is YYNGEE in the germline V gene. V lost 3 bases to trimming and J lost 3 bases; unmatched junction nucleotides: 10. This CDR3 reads CASSAGPGLAGKTDTQYF. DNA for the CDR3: TGTGCCAGCAGCGCAGGACCGGGACTAGCGGGAAAGACAGATACGCAGTATTTT.

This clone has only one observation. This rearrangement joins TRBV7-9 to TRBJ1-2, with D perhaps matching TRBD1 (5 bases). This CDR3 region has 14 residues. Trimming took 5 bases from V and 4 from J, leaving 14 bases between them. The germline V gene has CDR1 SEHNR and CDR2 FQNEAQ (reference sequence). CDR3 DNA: TGTGCCAGCAGCGGGTCCGGGGGAGGCTATGGCTACACCTTC. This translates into CASSGSGGGYGYTF.

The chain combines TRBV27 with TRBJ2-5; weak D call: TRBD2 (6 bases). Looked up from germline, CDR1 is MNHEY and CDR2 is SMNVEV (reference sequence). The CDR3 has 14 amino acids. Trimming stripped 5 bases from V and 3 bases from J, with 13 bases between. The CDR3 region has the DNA TGTGCCAGCAGTGCCCGTGGCGGGAAAGAGACCCAGTACTTC. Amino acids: CASSARGGKETQYF.

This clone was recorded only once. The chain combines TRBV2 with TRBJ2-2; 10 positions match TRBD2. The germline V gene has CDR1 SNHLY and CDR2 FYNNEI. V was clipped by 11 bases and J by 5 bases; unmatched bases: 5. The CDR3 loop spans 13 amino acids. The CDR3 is CASGTSETGELFF. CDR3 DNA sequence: TGTGCCTCCGGGACTAGCGAAACCGGGGAGCTGTTTTTT.

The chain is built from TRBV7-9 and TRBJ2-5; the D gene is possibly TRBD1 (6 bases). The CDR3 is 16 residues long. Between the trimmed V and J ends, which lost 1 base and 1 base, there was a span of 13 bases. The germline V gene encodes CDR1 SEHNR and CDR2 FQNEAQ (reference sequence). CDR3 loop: CASSLGVQGIQETQYF. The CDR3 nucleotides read TGTGCCAGCAGCTTAGGGGTTCAGGGGATCCAAGAGACCCAGTACTTC.

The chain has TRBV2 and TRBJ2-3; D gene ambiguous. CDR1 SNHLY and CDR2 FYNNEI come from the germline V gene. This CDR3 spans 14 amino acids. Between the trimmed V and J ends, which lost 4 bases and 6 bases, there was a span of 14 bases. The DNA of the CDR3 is TGTGCCAGCAGTGCACAGCTGAGTGCGGATACGCAGTATTTT. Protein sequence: CASSAQLSADTQYF.

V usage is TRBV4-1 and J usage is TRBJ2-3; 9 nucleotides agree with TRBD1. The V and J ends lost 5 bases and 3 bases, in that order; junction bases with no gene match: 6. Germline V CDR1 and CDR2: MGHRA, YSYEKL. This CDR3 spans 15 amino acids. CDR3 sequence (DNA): TGCGCCAGCAGCAGTACAGGGGGCAATACAGATACGCAGTATTTT. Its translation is CASSSTGGNTDTQYF.

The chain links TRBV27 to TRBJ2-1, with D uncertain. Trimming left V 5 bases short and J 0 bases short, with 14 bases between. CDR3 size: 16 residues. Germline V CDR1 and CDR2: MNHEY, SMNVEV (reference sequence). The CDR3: CASSQHPRSSYNEQFF. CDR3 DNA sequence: TGTGCCAGCAGTCAACATCCTAGGAGCTCCTACAATGAGCAGTTCTTC.

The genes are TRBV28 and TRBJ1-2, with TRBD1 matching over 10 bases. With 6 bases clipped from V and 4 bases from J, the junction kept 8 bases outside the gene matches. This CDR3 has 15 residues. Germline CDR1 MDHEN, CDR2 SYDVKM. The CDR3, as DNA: TGTGCCAGCAGGAGCCGGGACAGGGGCATCTATGGCTACACCTTC. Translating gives CASRSRDRGIYGYTF.

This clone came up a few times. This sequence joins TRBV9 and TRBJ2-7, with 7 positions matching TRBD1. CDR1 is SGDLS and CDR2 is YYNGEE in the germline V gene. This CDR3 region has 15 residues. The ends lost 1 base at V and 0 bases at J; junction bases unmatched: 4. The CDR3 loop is CASSVSPGGSYEQYF. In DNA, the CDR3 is TGTGCCAGCAGCGTATCTCCAGGGGGCTCCTACGAGCAGTACTTC. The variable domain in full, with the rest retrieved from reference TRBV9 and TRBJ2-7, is DSGVTQTPKHLITATGQRVTLRCSPRSGDLSVYWYQQSLDQGLQFLIQYYNGEERAKGNILERFSAQQFPDLHSELNLSSLELGDSALYFCASSVSPGGSYEQYFGPGTRLTVT.

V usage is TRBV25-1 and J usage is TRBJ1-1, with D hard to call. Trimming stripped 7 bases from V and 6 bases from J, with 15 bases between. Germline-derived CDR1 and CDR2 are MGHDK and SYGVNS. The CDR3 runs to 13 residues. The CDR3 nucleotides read TGTGCCAGCACCCACTATTTGGAGTCTGAAGCTTTCTTT. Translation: CASTHYLESEAFF.

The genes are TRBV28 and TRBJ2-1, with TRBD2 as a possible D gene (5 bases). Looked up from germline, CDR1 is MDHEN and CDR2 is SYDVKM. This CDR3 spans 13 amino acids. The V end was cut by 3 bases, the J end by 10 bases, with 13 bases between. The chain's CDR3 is CASSLLTSLEQFF. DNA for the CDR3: TGTGCCAGCAGTTTGCTAACTAGTTTAGAGCAGTTCTTC.

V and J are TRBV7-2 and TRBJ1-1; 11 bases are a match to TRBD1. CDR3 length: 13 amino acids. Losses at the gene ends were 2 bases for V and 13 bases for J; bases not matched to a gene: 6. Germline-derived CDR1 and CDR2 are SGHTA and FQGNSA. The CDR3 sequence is CASSLRDRGIGFF. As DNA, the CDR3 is TGTGCCAGCAGCTTAAGGGACAGGGGGATAGGTTTCTTT.

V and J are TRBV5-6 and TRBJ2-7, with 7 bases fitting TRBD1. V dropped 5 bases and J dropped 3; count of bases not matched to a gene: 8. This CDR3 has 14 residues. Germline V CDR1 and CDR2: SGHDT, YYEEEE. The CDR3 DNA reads TGTGCCAGCAGTACCCGGGACAGATTCTACGAGCAGTACTTC. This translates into CASSTRDRFYEQYF.

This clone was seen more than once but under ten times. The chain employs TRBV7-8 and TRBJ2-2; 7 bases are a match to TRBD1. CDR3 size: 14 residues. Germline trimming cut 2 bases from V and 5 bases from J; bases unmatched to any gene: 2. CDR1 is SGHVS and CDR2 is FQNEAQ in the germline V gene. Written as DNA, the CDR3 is TGTGCCAGCAGCTTATCGACAGGGACCGGGGAGCTGTTTTTT. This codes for CASSLSTGTGELFF.

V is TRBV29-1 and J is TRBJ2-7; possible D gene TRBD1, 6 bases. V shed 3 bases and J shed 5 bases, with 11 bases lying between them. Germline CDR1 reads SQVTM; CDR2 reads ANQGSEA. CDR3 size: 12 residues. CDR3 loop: CSVEAGADEQYF. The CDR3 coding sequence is TGCAGCGTTGAGGCAGGGGCGGACGAGCAGTACTTC.

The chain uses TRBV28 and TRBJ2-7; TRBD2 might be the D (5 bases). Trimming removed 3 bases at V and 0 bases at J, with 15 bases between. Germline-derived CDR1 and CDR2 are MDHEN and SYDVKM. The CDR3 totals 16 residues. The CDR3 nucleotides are TGTGCCAGCAGTTTCCGGACGGGGTCATTCTCCTACGAGCAGTACTTC. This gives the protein CASSFRTGSFSYEQYF.

CDR3 protein: CASNWIGPGENYGYTF. The CDR3, as DNA: TGTGCCAGCAACTGGATAGGGCCAGGGGAGAACTATGGCTACACCTTC. This sequence joins TRBV7-2 and TRBJ1-2, with D possibly TRBD1 on 6 matching bases. The CDR3 runs 16 residues. Germline values: CDR1 SGHTA, CDR2 FQGNSA. The V end was cut by 7 bases, the J end by 2 bases, with 20 bases between.

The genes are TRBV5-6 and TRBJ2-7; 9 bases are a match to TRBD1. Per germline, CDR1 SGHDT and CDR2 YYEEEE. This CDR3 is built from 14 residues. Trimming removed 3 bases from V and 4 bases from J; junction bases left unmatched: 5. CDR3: CASSYGQGRYEQYF. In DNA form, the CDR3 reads TGTGCCAGCAGCTATGGACAGGGGAGATACGAGCAGTACTTC.

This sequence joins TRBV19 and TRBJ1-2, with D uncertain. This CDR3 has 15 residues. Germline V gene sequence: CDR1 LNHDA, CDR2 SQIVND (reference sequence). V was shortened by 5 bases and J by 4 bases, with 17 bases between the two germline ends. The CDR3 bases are TGTGCCAGTAGTCCCGGCGGTCGTGGAGTCTATGGCTACACCTTC. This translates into CASSPGGRGVYGYTF. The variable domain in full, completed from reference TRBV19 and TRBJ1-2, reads DGGITQSPKYLFRKEGQNVTLSCEQNLNHDAMYWYRQDPGQGLRLIYYSQIVNDFQKGDIAEGYSVSREKKESFPLTVTSAQKNPTAFYLCASSPGGRGVYGYTFGSGTRLTVV.

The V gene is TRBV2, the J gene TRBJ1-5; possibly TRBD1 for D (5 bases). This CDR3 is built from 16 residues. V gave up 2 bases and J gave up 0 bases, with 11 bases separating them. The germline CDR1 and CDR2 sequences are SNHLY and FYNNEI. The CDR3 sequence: CASSEYRQISNQPQHF. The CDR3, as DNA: TGTGCCAGCAGTGAATACCGACAGATTAGCAATCAGCCCCAGCATTTT.

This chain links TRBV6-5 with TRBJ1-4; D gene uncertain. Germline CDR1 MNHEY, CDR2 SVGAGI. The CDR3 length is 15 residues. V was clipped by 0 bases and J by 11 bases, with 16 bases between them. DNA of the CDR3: TGTGCCAGCAGTTACTCGGGCAGCCTGGGCACTAAACTGTTTTTT. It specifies CASSYSGSLGTKLFF.

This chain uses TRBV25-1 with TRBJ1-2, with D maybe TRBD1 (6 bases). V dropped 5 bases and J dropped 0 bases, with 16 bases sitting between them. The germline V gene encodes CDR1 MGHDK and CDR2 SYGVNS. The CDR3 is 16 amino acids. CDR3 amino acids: CASSPGGPGTNYGYTF. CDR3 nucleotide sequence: TGTGCCAGCAGTCCCGGGGGGCCGGGGACTAACTATGGCTACACCTTC.

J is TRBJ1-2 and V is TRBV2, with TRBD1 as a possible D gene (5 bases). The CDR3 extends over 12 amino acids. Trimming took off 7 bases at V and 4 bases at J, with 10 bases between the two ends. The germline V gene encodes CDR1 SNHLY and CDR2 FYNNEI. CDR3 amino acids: CASTGGGYGYTF. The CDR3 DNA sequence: TGTGCCAGCACCGGCGGGGGCTATGGCTACACCTTC.

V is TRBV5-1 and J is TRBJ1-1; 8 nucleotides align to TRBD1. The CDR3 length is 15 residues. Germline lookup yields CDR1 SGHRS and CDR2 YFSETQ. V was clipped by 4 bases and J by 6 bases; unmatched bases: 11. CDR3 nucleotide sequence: TGCGCCAGCAGCCCACAAGACAGGGGAGGACCTGAAGCTTTCTTT. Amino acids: CASSPQDRGGPEAFF.

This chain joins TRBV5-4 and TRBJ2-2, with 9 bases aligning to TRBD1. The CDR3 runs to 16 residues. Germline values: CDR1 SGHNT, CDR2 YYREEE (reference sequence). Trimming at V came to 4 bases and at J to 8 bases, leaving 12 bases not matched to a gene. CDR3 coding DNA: TGTGCCAGCAGCCCTTCGGCGGGACAGGGCTCAGGGGAGCTGTTTTTT. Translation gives CASSPSAGQGSGELFF.

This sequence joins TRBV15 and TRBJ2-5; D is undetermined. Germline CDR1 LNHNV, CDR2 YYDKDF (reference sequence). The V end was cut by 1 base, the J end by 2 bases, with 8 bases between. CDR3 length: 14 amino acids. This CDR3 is CATSRVMTQETQYF. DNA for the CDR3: TGTGCCACCAGCAGAGTAATGACTCAAGAGACCCAGTACTTC.

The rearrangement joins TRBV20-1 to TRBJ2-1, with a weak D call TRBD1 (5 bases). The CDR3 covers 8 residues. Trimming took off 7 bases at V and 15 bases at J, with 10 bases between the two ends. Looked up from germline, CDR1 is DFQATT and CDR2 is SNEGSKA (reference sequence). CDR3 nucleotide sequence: TGCAGTGTCGGTAGGGGGTTCTTC. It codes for CSVGRGFF.